Described below is a single T cell receptor beta chain sequence and its context. Its target is not known. The sample is drawn from a study of spatial heterogeneity in lung cancer. Study details: On average, each unique TCR and UMI combination appeared more than ten times in raw reads.

Germline trimming cut 4 bases from V and 2 bases from J; bases unmatched to any gene: 6. Germline CDR1 SGHNT, CDR2 YYREEE (reference sequence). This CDR3 is 15 amino acids long. Individually, TCR cDNA molecules were each labelled with a unique molecular identifier. TCRdb reprocessed the 5' RACE reads with MiXCR, giving one entry per CDR3 protein. The table lists approximately 10,000 distinct CDR3 sequences, approximately 17% of them singletons. The time point here: sample taken at primary tumor resection. TCRs were sequenced from unsorted whole RNA of tumor, nontumor lung or PBMC. The cohort: some 70 early-stage, untreated non-small cell lung cancer patients. Findings of the study overall: Ubiquitous expanded tumor TCRs were seen in blood more at resection than at follow-up.

The sample here was PBMCs, taken at surgery. This sequence joins TRBV5-4 and TRBJ2-7; 10 bases align to TRBD1. The sequence derives from a male donor with early-stage non-small cell lung cancer. CDR3 in amino acids: CASSARDRGTYEQYF. The CDR3, as DNA: TGTGCCAGCAGCGCCCGGGACAGGGGCACCTACGAGCAGTACTTC.